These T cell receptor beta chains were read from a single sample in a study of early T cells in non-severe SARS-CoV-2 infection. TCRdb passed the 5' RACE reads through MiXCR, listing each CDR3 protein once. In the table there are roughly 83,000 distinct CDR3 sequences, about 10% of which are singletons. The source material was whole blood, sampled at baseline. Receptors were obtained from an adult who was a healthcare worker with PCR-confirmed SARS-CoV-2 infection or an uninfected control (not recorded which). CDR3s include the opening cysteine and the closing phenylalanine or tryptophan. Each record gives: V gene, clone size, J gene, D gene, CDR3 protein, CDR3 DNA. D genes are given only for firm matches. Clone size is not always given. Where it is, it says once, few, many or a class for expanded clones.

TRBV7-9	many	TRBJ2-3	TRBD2	CASSLLAGDLLSTDTQYF	TGTGCCAGCAGCTTACTAGCGGGAGACCTCCTTAGCACAGATACGCAGTATTTT
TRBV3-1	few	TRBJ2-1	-	CASSQEAGPYNEQFF	TGTGCCAGCAGCCAAGAGGCGGGCCCCTACAATGAGCAGTTCTTC
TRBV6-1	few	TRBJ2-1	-	CASSPARFEQFF	TGTGCCAGCAGCCCGGCCCGGTTTGAGCAGTTCTTC
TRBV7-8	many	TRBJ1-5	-	CASSSRGGNQPQHF	TGTGCCAGCAGCTCCAGGGGTGGCAATCAGCCCCAGCATTTT
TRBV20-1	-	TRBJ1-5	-	CSARDDRLYSNQPQHF	TGCAGTGCTAGAGATGACCGACTATATAGCAATCAGCCCCAGCATTTT
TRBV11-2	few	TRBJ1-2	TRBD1	CASSLSGGVGGYTF	TGTGCCAGCAGCTTATCAGGGGGCGTGGGTGGCTACACCTTC
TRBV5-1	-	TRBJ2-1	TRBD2	CATTTSGTRGEQFF	TGCGCCACAACGACTAGCGGGACCCGGGGTGAGCAGTTCTTC
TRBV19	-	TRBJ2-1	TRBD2	CASSGLAGISYNEQFF	TGTGCCAGTAGTGGGCTAGCGGGAATCTCCTACAATGAGCAGTTCTTC
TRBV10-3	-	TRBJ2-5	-	CAALGENQETQYF	TGTGCCGCCCTCGGGGAAAACCAAGAGACCCAGTACTTC
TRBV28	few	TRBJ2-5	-	CASRASKKRITETQYF	TGTGCCAGCAGGGCTAGTAAGAAGCGAATTACAGAGACCCAGTACTTC
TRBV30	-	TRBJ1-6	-	CAWSVTGHAGPLHF	TGTGCCTGGAGTGTAACCGGCCATGCGGGGCCCCTCCACTTT
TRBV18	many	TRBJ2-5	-	CASSPKGPPEETQYF	TGTGCCAGCTCACCAAAGGGACCCCCGGAAGAGACCCAGTACTTC
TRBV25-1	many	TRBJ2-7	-	CASSEYEQYF	TGTGCCAGCAGTGAATACGAGCAGTACTTC
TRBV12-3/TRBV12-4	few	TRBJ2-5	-	CASSLAQPGQETQYF	TGTGCCAGCAGTTTAGCTCAGCCGGGACAAGAGACCCAGTACTTC
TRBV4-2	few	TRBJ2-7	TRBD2	CASSHGGLARSYEQYF	TGTGCCAGCAGCCATGGAGGACTAGCGCGCTCCTACGAGCAGTACTTC
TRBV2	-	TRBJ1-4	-	CASSDRAYGPNEKLFF	TGTGCCAGCAGTGACCGCGCTTACGGCCCTAATGAAAAACTGTTTTTT
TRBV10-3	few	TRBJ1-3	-	CAISESLVRNDGNTIYF	TGTGCCATCAGTGAGAGTTTGGTCAGGAACGACGGAAACACCATATATTTT
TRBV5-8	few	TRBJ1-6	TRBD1	CASRRATGEWNSPLHF	TGTGCCAGCAGACGTGCGACAGGGGAGTGGAATTCACCCCTCCACTTT
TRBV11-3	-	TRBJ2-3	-	CASSLTGGTDTQYF	TGTGCCAGCAGCTTAACGGGAGGCACAGATACGCAGTATTTT
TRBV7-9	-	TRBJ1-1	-	CASSPDLSDTEAFF	TGTGCCAGCAGCCCCGACCTGTCGGACACTGAAGCTTTCTTT
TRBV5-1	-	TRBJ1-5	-	CASRLGGNSNQPQHF	TGCGCCAGCCGACTTGGAGGAAATAGCAATCAGCCCCAGCATTTT
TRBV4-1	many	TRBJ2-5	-	CASSQAGPGNLPETQYF	TGCGCCAGCAGCCAAGCAGGGCCGGGGAATTTACCAGAGACCCAGTACTTC
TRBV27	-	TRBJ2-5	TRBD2	CASSPGLSQETQYF	TGTGCCAGCAGCCCGGGACTAAGCCAAGAGACCCAGTACTTC
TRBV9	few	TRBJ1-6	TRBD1	CASSVGDRGLNSPLHF	TGTGCCAGCAGCGTAGGGGACAGGGGGCTTAATTCACCCCTCCACTTT
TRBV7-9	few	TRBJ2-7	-	CASSPSDREILAF	TGTGCCAGCAGCCCCTCTGACAGAGAGATTCTGGCTTTC
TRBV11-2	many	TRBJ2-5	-	CASSRGSETQYF	TGTGCCAGCAGCCGTGGATCTGAGACCCAGTACTTC
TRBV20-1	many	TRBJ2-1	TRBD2	CSARDLAGELNEQFF	TGCAGTGCTAGAGATCTAGCGGGAGAACTGAATGAGCAGTTCTTC
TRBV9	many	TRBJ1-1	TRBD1	CASSVGTGGMAFF	TGTGCCAGCAGCGTAGGGACAGGGGGTATGGCTTTCTTT
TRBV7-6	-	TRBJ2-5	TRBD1	CASSFDRGTRETQYF	TGTGCCAGCAGCTTCGACAGGGGAACGCGGGAGACCCAGTACTTC
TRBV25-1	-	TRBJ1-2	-	CASSGLGQSGYTF	TGTGCCAGCAGTGGACTGGGACAATCTGGCTACACCTTC
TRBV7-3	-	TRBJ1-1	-	CASSFGGAKEAFF	TGTGCCAGCAGCTTCGGGGGCGCGAAGGAAGCTTTCTTT
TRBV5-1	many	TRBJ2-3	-	CASSPVQGADTQYF	TGCGCCAGCAGCCCCGTACAGGGCGCAGATACGCAGTATTTT
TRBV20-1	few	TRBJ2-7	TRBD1	CSASPLDRAGSYEQYF	TGCAGTGCTAGCCCCCTCGACAGGGCGGGCTCCTACGAGCAGTACTTC
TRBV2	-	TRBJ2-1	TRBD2	CASSQTSGRTNEQFF	TGTGCCAGCAGTCAGACTAGCGGGAGAACAAATGAGCAGTTCTTC
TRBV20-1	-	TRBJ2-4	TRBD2	CSATVLAGDIIQYF	TGCAGTGCTACAGTACTAGCGGGGGACATCATTCAGTACTTC
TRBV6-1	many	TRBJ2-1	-	CASSEGVSDGFF	TGTGCCAGCAGTGAAGGGGTATCCGATGGGTTCTTC